This T cell receptor (beta chain) was found in a study of blood T cells in healthy people across ages. For the second PCR, which ran for roughly 7 to 11 cycles, a sample-barcoded 5' primer and a J-beta primer mix were used. TCRdb analysed the 5' RACE reads with MiXCR anew, one entry per CDR3 protein. The repertoire consists of 650,000 to 1,000,000 distinct CDR3 sequences, with 35% to 40% occurring once and the leading ten covering roughly 13%. This clonotype was picked up many times. CDR1 is SGHRS, CDR2 YFSETQ, per germline. Trimming left V 0 bases short and J 3 bases short, with 6 bases between. This CDR3 comprises 13 residues.

The rearrangement uses TRBV5-1 and TRBJ2-5; D gene unclear. The sequencing sample was made of blood. The receptor was derived from a man between 18 and 29 years old in good health. DNA for the CDR3: TGCGCCAGCAGCTTGGATCCCGAAGAGACCCAGTACTTC. As protein: CASSLDPEETQYF.